A selection of T cell receptor beta chains follows, all from one sample in a study of beta chain features in type 1 diabetes. The method was immunoSEQ multiplex PCR; TCRdb's version includes in-frame clones alone and lacks a portion of them. The table has over 100,000 clones, around 17% seen once; the top ten hold around 2.5%. Sequencing was performed on central memory CD4+ T cells from blood. These receptors originate from a young man with type 1 diabetes. CDR3s include the opening cysteine and the closing phenylalanine or tryptophan. D genes are given only for firm matches. Part of the rows lack a size; the others show once, few, many or a class for expanded clones.

abundance,j_gene,d_gene,v_gene,CDR3aa,CDR3nt
few,TRBJ1-2,.,TRBV5-6,CASSLSLLHGYTF,TGTGCCAGCAGCCTCTCACTCCTTCATGGCTACACCTTC
.,TRBJ2-1,TRBD1,TRBV14,CASSYLGTGVNNEQFF,TGTGCCAGCAGCTATCTCGGGACAGGGGTTAACAATGAGCAGTTCTTC
.,TRBJ2-3,TRBD2,TRBV6-4,CASSRAGAREDTQYF,TGTGCCAGCAGTAGAGCGGGGGCCCGCGAAGATACGCAGTATTTT
many,TRBJ2-5,.,TRBV30,CAWSVQSGAETQYF,TGTGCCTGGAGTGTACAGTCAGGGGCAGAGACCCAGTACTTC
.,TRBJ1-5,.,TRBV6-5,CASRGGPNQPQHF,TGTGCCAGCCGGGGGGGGCCCAATCAGCCCCAGCATTTT
.,TRBJ2-3,TRBD1,TRBV5-4,CASSFQGASTDTQYF,TGTGCCAGCAGCTTCCAGGGGGCTAGCACAGATACGCAGTATTTT
few,TRBJ2-5,.,TRBV12-5,CASGLDIQETQYF,TGTGCTAGTGGTTTGGACATCCAAGAGACCCAGTACTTC
few,TRBJ1-4,.,TRBV4-1,CASSRLSRGEKLFF,TGCGCCAGCAGCCGCCTCTCGAGAGGGGAAAAACTGTTTTTT
medium-sized,TRBJ2-1,TRBD2,TRBV13,CASSHYLTSGGDNEQFF,TGTGCCAGCAGCCACTACCTAACTAGCGGGGGAGACAATGAGCAGTTCTTC
few,TRBJ1-5,.,TRBV6-6,CASSSAGVNQPQHF,TGTGCCAGCAGTTCAGCAGGGGTCAATCAGCCCCAGCATTTT
.,TRBJ1-1,.,TRBV7-9,CASSPMGWQNTEAFF,TGTGCCAGCAGCCCGATGGGGTGGCAGAACACTGAAGCTTTCTTT
.,TRBJ2-7,.,TRBV7-2,CASSLGATTAEITYF,TGTGCCAGCAGCTTAGGGGCAACTACAGCAGAAATAACGTACTTC
few,TRBJ2-7,.,TRBV11-2,CASSLEQTYEQYF,TGTGCCAGCAGCTTAGAACAAACCTACGAGCAGTACTTC
few,TRBJ2-5,TRBD1,TRBV5-1,CASSYRDSQETQYF,TGCGCCAGCAGCTACCGGGACAGTCAAGAGACCCAGTACTTC
.,TRBJ1-6,TRBD1,TRBV10-3,CAISSWGQYNSPLHF,TGTGCCATCTCTTCTTGGGGACAGTATAATTCACCCCTCCACTTT
few,TRBJ2-1,.,TRBV7-2,CASSGGAGTYNEQFF,TGTGCCAGCAGCGGGGGGGCCGGGACCTACAATGAGCAGTTCTTC
.,TRBJ1-2,.,TRBV7-3,CASSPQADGSGYTF,TGTGCCAGCTCCCCCCAAGCCGATGGGAGTGGCTACACCTTC
few,TRBJ2-1,.,TRBV4-3,CASSPIKGVVNEQFF,TGCGCCAGCAGCCCTATTAAAGGGGTTGTCAATGAGCAGTTCTTC
once,TRBJ1-6,.,TRBV6-5,CASSASVSPLHF,TGTGCCAGCAGCGCCTCGGTCTCACCCCTCCACTTT
many,TRBJ2-3,.,TRBV30,CAWERAGRTDTQYF,TGTGCCTGGGAGCGGGCTGGGCGCACAGATACGCAGTATTTT
few,TRBJ2-3,TRBD2,TRBV13,CASSLTGLSQYF,TGTGCCAGCAGCTTAACGGGACTATCCCAGTATTTT
.,TRBJ1-2,.,TRBV27,CASLVGYGYTF,TGTGCCAGTCTCGTTGGGTATGGCTACACCTTC
few,TRBJ2-1,TRBD1,TRBV9,CASSIRQGALYNEQFF,TGTGCCAGCAGCATTCGACAGGGGGCCTTATACAATGAGCAGTTCTTC
few,TRBJ2-1,TRBD1,TRBV7-8,CASSRGTGYYNEQFF,TGTGCCAGCAGCCGTGGGACAGGATACTACAATGAGCAGTTCTTC
few,TRBJ1-1,TRBD1,TRBV9,CASSAPGQGVGNTEAFF,TGTGCCAGCAGCGCCCCGGGACAGGGGGTAGGGAACACTGAAGCTTTCTTT
.,TRBJ1-5,.,TRBV2,CASSDTHRQPQHF,TGTGCCAGCAGTGATACGCATCGACAGCCCCAGCATTTT
.,TRBJ2-5,.,TRBV29-1,CSVEGGLRETQYF,TGCAGCGTTGAGGGGGGGCTGAGGGAGACCCAGTACTTC
few,TRBJ2-5,TRBD1,TRBV9,CASSAFGTGGVETQYF,TGTGCCAGCAGCGCGTTCGGGACAGGGGGCGTAGAGACCCAGTACTTC
few,TRBJ1-2,.,TRBV7-2,CASSQGVEGINYGYTF,TGTGCCAGCAGCCAAGGGGTGGAAGGGATTAACTATGGCTACACCTTC
few,TRBJ2-3,.,TRBV6-1,CASSERRAVSTDTQYF,TGTGCCAGCAGTGAAAGAAGAGCAGTAAGCACAGATACGCAGTATTTT
.,TRBJ2-1,.,TRBV2,CASRDRGGNEQFF,TGTGCCAGCAGAGACAGGGGAGGGAATGAGCAGTTCTTC
.,TRBJ1-5,.,TRBV5-6,CASSLRQSNQPQHF,TGTGCCAGCAGCTTAAGACAGAGCAATCAGCCCCAGCATTTT
.,TRBJ2-3,TRBD2,TRBV7-2,CASSGRTSSGNADTQYF,TGTGCCAGCAGCGGGCGGACTAGCTCGGGTAACGCAGATACGCAGTATTTT
few,TRBJ2-3,TRBD2,TRBV7-2,CASSAGLAGTDTQYF,TGTGCCAGCAGCGCCGGTCTAGCGGGGACAGATACGCAGTATTTT
few,TRBJ2-1,.,TRBV2,CASSERPYFVGEQFF,TGTGCCAGCAGTGAGCGGCCGTACTTTGTCGGTGAGCAGTTCTTC
.,TRBJ1-5,.,TRBV30,CAWSVPDRNQPQHF,TGTGCCTGGAGTGTACCAGACAGGAATCAGCCCCAGCATTTT
few,TRBJ2-1,.,TRBV7-9,CASSTGTVPIHEQFF,TGTGCCAGCAGCACCGGGACCGTTCCTATCCATGAGCAGTTCTTC
few,TRBJ1-2,.,TRBV2,CASSELGHRGYTF,TGTGCCAGCAGTGAACTGGGGCATCGGGGCTACACCTTC
.,TRBJ2-3,.,TRBV7-2,CASSWTGQGIDTQYF,TGTGCCAGCAGCTGGACCGGGCAGGGAATAGATACGCAGTATTTT
.,TRBJ2-7,.,TRBV7-2,CASSPRISYEQYF,TGTGCCAGCAGCCCGAGGATCTCCTACGAGCAGTACTTC
few,TRBJ1-2,.,TRBV30,CAWSQGSYGYTF,TGTGCCTGGAGTCAGGGGTCCTATGGCTACACCTTC
many,TRBJ2-2,.,TRBV4-3,CASSQGFVTGELFF,TGCGCCAGCAGCCAAGGTTTCGTCACCGGGGAGCTGTTTTTT
many,TRBJ2-3,.,TRBV9,CASSVGELTDTQYF,TGTGCCAGCAGCGTAGGGGAGCTCACAGATACGCAGTATTTT
few,TRBJ2-5,.,TRBV5-4,CASSIQETQYF,TGTGCCAGCAGCATTCAAGAGACCCAGTACTTC
few,TRBJ2-3,TRBD2,TRBV6-1,CASSESPFRGGLDTQYF,TGTGCCAGCAGTGAGTCCCCCTTTCGCGGGGGGTTGGATACGCAGTATTTT
.,TRBJ2-1,TRBD1,TRBV19,CASSAGQGKQFF,TGTGCCAGTAGTGCAGGACAGGGCAAGCAGTTCTTC
.,TRBJ1-2,TRBD1,TRBV7-2,CASSAGQNYGYTF,TGTGCCAGCAGCGCGGGACAGAACTATGGCTACACCTTC
.,TRBJ1-4,.,TRBV7-9,CASSRDRAEKLFF,TGTGCCAGCAGCCGTGATAGGGCCGAAAAACTGTTTTTT